The rows below give T cell receptor beta chains drawn from one sample of a study of cytomegalovirus exposure and HLA in healthy donors. Using immunoSEQ multiplex PCR, the repertoire was profiled, and TCRdb retains in-frame clones only, with some absent. The repertoire holds about 110,000 clones, with 70% to 80% as singletons. Sequenced material: PBMCs. All receptors come from a woman aged 40 to 55 in good health and CMV-seropositive. Both conserved end residues are part of each CDR3. A D gene is named only where the DNA matches it firmly. Only part of the rows carry a size: once, few, many, or a class if the clone is expanded.

J | V | size | D | DNA | CDR3
TRBJ2-1 | TRBV29-1 | - | TRBD2 | TGCAGCGTTGGGGGGGGAGGGAGCTCCTACAATGAGCAGTTCTTC | CSVGGGGSSYNEQFF
TRBJ1-2 | TRBV4-3 | - | TRBD1 | TGCGCCAGCAGCTTAGACACAGGGGATGGGAACTATGGCTACACCTTC | CASSLDTGDGNYGYTF
TRBJ1-1 | TRBV4-2 | many | - | TGTGCCAGCAGCCACTTACGGACAGAGAACACTGAAGCTTTCTTT | CASSHLRTENTEAFF
TRBJ2-5 | TRBV5-4 | - | TRBD2 | TGTGCCAGCACCCCCCGCGGGGGGGAGACCCAGTACTTC | CASTPRGGETQYF
TRBJ1-2 | TRBV28 | - | - | TGTGCCAGCAGTAGGGGGACTAACTATGGCTACACCTTC | CASSRGTNYGYTF
TRBJ1-1 | TRBV23-1 | - | TRBD1 | TGCGCCACTCCGGGCAGGGGGCCTCGCGACACTGAAGCTTTCTTT | CATPGRGPRDTEAFF
TRBJ2-7 | TRBV5-6 | - | - | TGTGCCAGCAGCTTGAAGGAGATCTACGAGCAGTACTTC | CASSLKEIYEQYF
TRBJ1-1 | TRBV5-1 | - | - | TGCGCCAGCAGCTTGTACTCAGGGAACACTGAAGCTTTCTTT | CASSLYSGNTEAFF
TRBJ1-1 | TRBV7-2 | - | - | TGTGCCAGCAGCTTATGGGGCAGGACTGAAGCTTTCTTT | CASSLWGRTEAFF
TRBJ2-7 | TRBV7-2 | once | TRBD2 | TGTGCCAGCAGTGAAACTAGCGGGGGGACCTACGAGCAGTACTTC | CASSETSGGTYEQYF
TRBJ1-4 | TRBV28 | - | - | TGTGCCACCCTTCTTGGGAGGGGAAAGGGTAATGAAAAACTGTTTTTT | CATLLGRGKGNEKLFF
TRBJ1-2 | TRBV4-3 | - | - | TGCGCCAGCAGCCACCTGAGAGAACAGGGATATGGCTACACCTTC | CASSHLREQGYGYTF
TRBJ2-7 | TRBV5-1 | few | - | TGCGCCAGCAGCCCGGGACTTAGCTCCTACGAGCAGTACTTC | CASSPGLSSYEQYF
TRBJ2-6 | TRBV6-6 | - | - | TGTGCCAGCAGCCCCCCGGGGAGGACTGGGGCCAACGTCCTGACTTTC | CASSPPGRTGANVLTF
TRBJ1-4 | TRBV20-1 | - | - | TGCAGTGCTAGAGATCTCACCATAACGCTATTT | CSARDLTITLF
TRBJ2-1 | TRBV6-5 | - | TRBD1 | TGTGCCAGCAGTTACCGACAGGGACCTCCCCAGGATGAGCAGTTCTTC | CASSYRQGPPQDEQFF
TRBJ1-1 | TRBV6-5 | - | TRBD1 | TGTGCCAGCAGTTATGACACAGGGGCCCCAGAAGCTTTCTTT | CASSYDTGAPEAFF
TRBJ1-2 | TRBV6-5 | - | TRBD1 | TGTGCCAGCAGTTACCAGACAGGGTGGTTCGAAGGCTACACCTTC | CASSYQTGWFEGYTF
TRBJ2-7 | TRBV6-6 | - | - | TGTGCCAGCAGACGAGACTACGAGCAGTACTTC | CASRRDYEQYF
TRBJ1-1 | TRBV10-3 | - | TRBD1 | TGTGCCATCAGTGCCAAGGGACAGGGGAGGGGGACTGAAGCTTTCTTT | CAISAKGQGRGTEAFF
TRBJ2-1 | TRBV14 | few | - | TGTGCCAGCAGCCATCTCATCGGAAGGGGGAATTCAAGGGATGAGCAGTTCTTC | CASSHLIGRGNSRDEQFF
TRBJ2-7 | TRBV7-2 | - | - | TGTGCCAGCAGCTTGAGAAACAGCGGCTACGAGCAGTACTTC | CASSLRNSGYEQYF
TRBJ2-7 | TRBV2 | - | - | TGTGCCAGCAGTGGGCAATTCTACGAGCAGTACTTC | CASSGQFYEQYF
TRBJ1-2 | TRBV6-5 | - | TRBD1 | TGTGCCAGCAGTCGTGGACAGGGCGGGAACTATGGCTACACCTTC | CASSRGQGGNYGYTF
TRBJ1-2 | TRBV5-6 | - | - | TGTGCCAGCAGCTTGGGGCAGGCTGGCTACACCTTC | CASSLGQAGYTF
TRBJ1-1 | TRBV19 | few | - | TGTGCCAGTTCCAACGGGGGTATGGGAGCTTTCTTT | CASSNGGMGAFF
TRBJ2-7 | TRBV29-1 | - | - | TGCAGCGTTCCCGGGCAGGGCGAACGGGAGCAGTACTTC | CSVPGQGEREQYF
TRBJ2-1 | TRBV15 | - | TRBD2 | TGTGCCACCAGCAGACCCACTAGCGGTAATGAGCAGTTCTTC | CATSRPTSGNEQFF
TRBJ1-2 | TRBV6-6 | - | TRBD1 | TGTGCCAGCAGTTCACCCACCTCTCGGGACAGGGATGGCTACACCTTC | CASSSPTSRDRDGYTF
TRBJ1-2 | TRBV13 | once | TRBD1 | TGTGCCAGCAGCTTAGGGGCAGGGGGCGCGGGAGGCTACACCTTC | CASSLGAGGAGGYTF
TRBJ2-7 | TRBV11-2 | - | - | TGTGCCAGCAGCTCTAAGTCAGGCTACGAGCAGTACTTC | CASSSKSGYEQYF
TRBJ1-1 | TRBV28 | few | - | TGTGCCAGCACCCTTAGGGGCACTGAAGCTTTCTTT | CASTLRGTEAFF
TRBJ1-5 | TRBV5-1 | once | - | TGCGCCAGCAGCCTGGCAGGGTCGGGCAATCAGCCCCAGCATTTT | CASSLAGSGNQPQHF
TRBJ2-3 | TRBV5-4 | - | - | TGTGCCAGCAGCTTGCCGGGAGCAGATACGCAGTATTTT | CASSLPGADTQYF
TRBJ1-2 | TRBV5-1 | few | - | TGCGCCAGCAGCCCTTCTGGGGGCGGCTATGGCTACACCTTC | CASSPSGGGYGYTF
TRBJ2-3 | TRBV29-1 | - | TRBD2 | TGCAGCGTGCTCTTAGCGGGGGGGAAAGATACGCAGTATTTT | CSVLLAGGKDTQYF
TRBJ1-6 | TRBV6-6 | few | - | TGTGCCAGCAGTTACTCGCGGCCTGATCGGCGGTCACCCCTCCACTTT | CASSYSRPDRRSPLHF
TRBJ2-5 | TRBV4-2 | - | TRBD2 | TGTGCCAGCAGCCAAGTCGGACTAGCGAGGGAGACCCAGTACTTC | CASSQVGLARETQYF
TRBJ1-1 | TRBV9 | - | - | TGTGCCAGCAGCCTACAGACAGGAGGGAACACTGAAGCTTTCTTT | CASSLQTGGNTEAFF
TRBJ1-2 | TRBV12-5 | few | - | TGTGCTAGTGGTTTCCAGTCCGGGATTTATGGCTACACCTTC | CASGFQSGIYGYTF
TRBJ2-7 | TRBV6-1 | - | - | TGTGCCAGCAGTGAACTGGGGACATTGTCCTACGAGCAGTACTTC | CASSELGTLSYEQYF
TRBJ2-5 | TRBV7-3 | - | - | TGTGCCAGCAGCTTCGTCCTGCAAGAGACCCAGTACTTC | CASSFVLQETQYF
TRBJ2-5 | TRBV5-1 | few | TRBD2 | TGCGCCAGCAGCTTGGTTGCGGGGGGGCCCGCAGGGACCCAGTACTTC | CASSLVAGGPAGTQYF
TRBJ1-2 | TRBV6-1 | - | - | TGTGCCAGCGTCCCAGGGTCCCCCCAGATTTATGGCTACACCTTC | CASVPGSPQIYGYTF
TRBJ1-2 | TRBV5-5 | once | - | TGTGCCAGCATCTCGTCTCCCGGCGGCTATGGCTACACCTTC | CASISSPGGYGYTF
TRBJ1-1 | TRBV7-2 | - | TRBD1 | TGTGCCAGCAGCTTAGGCTACAGGGGCTTGAACACTGAAGCTTTCTTT | CASSLGYRGLNTEAFF
TRBJ2-1 | TRBV5-1 | - | - | TGCGCCAGCAGCAGAGGTTCAGCGATGGGCTACAATGAGCAGTTCTTC | CASSRGSAMGYNEQFF
TRBJ1-5 | TRBV29-1 | - | - | TGCAGCGTTGGGTACGGAGACAATCAGCCCCAGCATTTT | CSVGYGDNQPQHF
TRBJ1-2 | TRBV30 | few | - | TGTGCCGAACGAAGCGCCCACAGGTCCCAGCTCTATGGCTACACCTTC | CAERSAHRSQLYGYTF
TRBJ2-2 | TRBV7-2 | - | - | TGTGCCAGCAGCTTCGGTCCCACCGGGGAGCTGTTTTTT | CASSFGPTGELFF
TRBJ2-5 | TRBV7-3 | - | - | TGTGCCAGCAGCTTAGCAGGGGTGGAAGAGACCCAGTACTTC | CASSLAGVEETQYF
TRBJ1-5 | TRBV2 | few | TRBD1 | TGTGCCAGCAGTAAAGACAGGGGTCGGGGGCATTTT | CASSKDRGRGHF
TRBJ2-3 | TRBV7-6 | - | TRBD1 | TGTGCCAGCAGTTCGACAGGGATCGGTCTGGATACGCAGTATTTT | CASSSTGIGLDTQYF
TRBJ2-1 | TRBV2 | - | - | TGTGCCAGCAGTGAGTTGGGAGGGGGGGCTGACAATGAGCAGTTCTTC | CASSELGGGADNEQFF
TRBJ2-5 | TRBV7-9 | - | TRBD2 | TGTGCCAGCAGCCCGGGACTAGTACAAGAGACCCAGTACTTC | CASSPGLVQETQYF
TRBJ2-3 | TRBV2 | - | TRBD2 | TGTGCCAGCGGGACTAGCGGGGGGCTTGGGGGCACAGATACGCAGTATTTT | CASGTSGGLGGTDTQYF
TRBJ1-4 | TRBV19 | - | TRBD1 | TGTGCCAGTACCCCAACAGGGGGAGCTAATGAAAAACTGTTTTTT | CASTPTGGANEKLFF
TRBJ1-6 | TRBV5-1 | - | - | TGCGCCAGCAGCCTTTCCTGGACAGTGACAAATTCACCCCTCCACTTT | CASSLSWTVTNSPLHF
TRBJ1-6 | TRBV7-2 | - | - | TGTGCCAGCAGCTTACAGGGCTATAATTCACCCCTCCACTTT | CASSLQGYNSPLHF
TRBJ1-1 | TRBV5-1 | - | TRBD1 | TGCGCCAGCACCCCAGGGGGGCAGAACACTGAAGCTTTCTTT | CASTPGGQNTEAFF